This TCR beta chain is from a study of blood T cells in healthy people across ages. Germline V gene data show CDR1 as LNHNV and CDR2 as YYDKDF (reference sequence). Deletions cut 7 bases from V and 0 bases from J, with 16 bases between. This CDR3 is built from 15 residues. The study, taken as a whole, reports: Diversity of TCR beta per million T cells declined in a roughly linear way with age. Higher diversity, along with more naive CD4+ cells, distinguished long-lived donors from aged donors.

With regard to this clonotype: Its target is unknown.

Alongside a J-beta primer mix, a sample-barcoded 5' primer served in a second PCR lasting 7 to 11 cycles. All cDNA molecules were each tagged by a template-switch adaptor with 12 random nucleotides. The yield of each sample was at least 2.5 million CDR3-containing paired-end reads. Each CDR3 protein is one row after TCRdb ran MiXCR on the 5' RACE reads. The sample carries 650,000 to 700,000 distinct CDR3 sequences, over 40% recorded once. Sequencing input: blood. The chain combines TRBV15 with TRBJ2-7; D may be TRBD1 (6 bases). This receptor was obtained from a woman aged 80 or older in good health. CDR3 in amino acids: CATKAGTPSSYEQYF. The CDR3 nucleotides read TGTGCCACCAAAGCCGGGACACCGAGCTCCTACGAGCAGTACTTC. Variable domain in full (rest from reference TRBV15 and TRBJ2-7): DAMVIQNPRYQVTQFGKPVTLSCSQTLNHNVMYWYQQKSSQAPKLLFHYYDKDFNNEADTPDNFQSRRPNTSFCFLDIRSPGLGDTAMYLCATKAGTPSSYEQYFGPGTRLTVT.